This TCR beta chain came from a study of shared clonotypes between healthy human individuals. As for the study in general: Each donor had three CD4 naive, three CD4 memory, two CD8 naive and one CD8 memory plate.

Germline assignment: CDR1 SGDLS and CDR2 YYNGEE. The J segment lost 4 bases and the V segment lost 0 bases, leaving 4 bases of the junction unmatched. The CDR3 runs 14 residues. The test was conducted at deep level. The genomic DNA of each subset was split evenly across several immunoSEQ plates. Sequenced by immunoSEQ multiplex PCR; TCRdb stores in-frame clones only, minus some. The sample shows 2 million to 2.5 million clones, 93% of them seen only once. It was into CD45RA+ naive and CD45RA-negative memory subsets that the CD4+ cells were split. Sequenced: naive CD4+ T cells from PBMCs. Regarding subset: CD45RA+ positively selected. This receptor was obtained from a man between 18 and 29 years old in good health. Some clones in this sample may be carry-over from other donors' samples. This sequence joins TRBV9 and TRBJ2-7, with TRBD1 matching over 7 bases. The CDR3 sequence: CASSVDAQGYEQYF. The CDR3 nucleotides are TGTGCCAGCAGCGTAGATGCACAGGGGTACGAGCAGTACTTC.